This T cell receptor beta chain stems from a study of technical replicates of blood from several donors. Only in-frame clones appear in the TCRdb table, and some are missing; sequencing was by immunoSEQ multiplex PCR. The sample records 75,000 to 95,000 clones, 90% to 95% being singletons. Germline CDR1 and CDR2: PRHDT and FYEKMQ (reference sequence). The V and J ends lost 5 bases and 1 base respectively, with 8 bases between them. This CDR3 region has 13 residues. This rearrangement joins TRBV13 to TRBJ1-1; D remains ambiguous. The source is a human donor in good health. Material: T cells isolated from PBMCs. The CDR3 nucleotides read TGTGCCAGCAGCCCGGGTAGGAACACTGAAGCTTTCTTT. Its protein is CASSPGRNTEAFF.